These T cell receptor beta chains were read from a single sample in a study of T cell repertoires in cytomegalovirus infection. TCRdb called the reads again in MiXCR, with one record for every CDR3 protein. The sample includes a few hundred thousand distinct CDR3 sequences, 9% to 9.5% of them seen just once. Sequenced sample: PBMCs. These receptors were taken from a human donor in good health (CMV status not recorded). Some clones in this sample may be carry-over from other donors' samples. Both conserved end residues are part of each CDR3. The order of the fields is V gene, clone size, D gene, J gene, CDR3 DNA, CDR3 protein. D genes are given only for firm matches. Rows may omit the clone size; those that give it use once, few, many or a size class.

V gene: TRBV6-2/TRBV6-3; clone size: few; D gene: NA; J gene: TRBJ2-2; CDR3 DNA: TGTGCCAGCAGTTGGCTAGGTAACCGAGTCACCGGGGAGCTGTTTTTT; CDR3 protein: CASSWLGNRVTGELFF
V gene: TRBV6-6; clone size: NA; D gene: NA; J gene: TRBJ2-7; CDR3 DNA: TGTGCCAGCAGTTCTAATAGCGACGAGCAGTACTTC; CDR3 protein: CASSSNSDEQYF
V gene: TRBV7-6; clone size: many; D gene: NA; J gene: TRBJ2-1; CDR3 DNA: TGTGCCAGCAGCTTAACTGCGCTATCCTCCTACAATGAGCAGTTCTTC; CDR3 protein: CASSLTALSSYNEQFF
V gene: TRBV7-3; clone size: many; D gene: TRBD1; J gene: TRBJ1-1; CDR3 DNA: TGTGCCAGCAGCTTAATCGGACAGGGGAACACTGAAGCTTTCTTT; CDR3 protein: CASSLIGQGNTEAFF
V gene: TRBV6-6; clone size: NA; D gene: NA; J gene: TRBJ2-1; CDR3 DNA: TGTGCCAGCAGTTACCCCGGACGACGGGGTGAGCAGTTCTTC; CDR3 protein: CASSYPGRRGEQFF
V gene: TRBV7-2; clone size: many; D gene: NA; J gene: TRBJ2-1; CDR3 DNA: TGTGCCAGCACCCTAGGGGGGGCTCAGTCCCATGAGCAGTTCTTC; CDR3 protein: CASTLGGAQSHEQFF
V gene: TRBV28; clone size: many; D gene: TRBD2; J gene: TRBJ2-2; CDR3 DNA: TGTGCCAGTACATCTCCTAGCGGGAGGGCCTTCACCGGGGAGCTGTTTTTT; CDR3 protein: CASTSPSGRAFTGELFF
V gene: TRBV29-1; clone size: NA; D gene: NA; J gene: TRBJ1-1; CDR3 DNA: TGCAGCGGATACTGGAACACTGAAGCTTTCTTT; CDR3 protein: CSGYWNTEAFF
V gene: TRBV11-2; clone size: many; D gene: NA; J gene: TRBJ1-2; CDR3 DNA: TGTGCCAGCAGCCTTCCCTCTGGAGCGCCGTCCTATGGCTACACCTTC; CDR3 protein: CASSLPSGAPSYGYTF
V gene: TRBV7-9; clone size: many; D gene: NA; J gene: TRBJ2-3; CDR3 DNA: TGTGCCAGCAGCCCAATGGAGGGGGCCGGAACAGATACGCAGTATTTT; CDR3 protein: CASSPMEGAGTDTQYF
V gene: TRBV4-1; clone size: many; D gene: NA; J gene: TRBJ1-1; CDR3 DNA: TGCGCCAGCAGCCAAGTCGGTACCAAATCCGGAGCTTTCTTT; CDR3 protein: CASSQVGTKSGAFF
V gene: TRBV29-1; clone size: NA; D gene: NA; J gene: TRBJ2-1; CDR3 DNA: TGCAGCGCCCTCAGGGAATCCTACAATGAGCAGTTCTTC; CDR3 protein: CSALRESYNEQFF
V gene: TRBV5-4; clone size: NA; D gene: TRBD1; J gene: TRBJ2-1; CDR3 DNA: TGTGCCAGCAGTTCCCGGGACAGGGGGACCAATGAGCAGTTCTTC; CDR3 protein: CASSSRDRGTNEQFF
V gene: TRBV20-1; clone size: few; D gene: TRBD2; J gene: TRBJ2-3; CDR3 DNA: TGCAGTGAAGTAGCGGGAGGATCAGATACGCAGTATTTT; CDR3 protein: CSEVAGGSDTQYF
V gene: TRBV20-1; clone size: few; D gene: TRBD1; J gene: TRBJ2-3; CDR3 DNA: TGCAGTGCTAGTCGACAGGGGGTTTCAGATACGCAGTATTTT; CDR3 protein: CSASRQGVSDTQYF
V gene: TRBV12-3/TRBV12-4; clone size: NA; D gene: NA; J gene: TRBJ1-2; CDR3 DNA: TGTGCCAGCAGCTCCCATCGAGGGGACTATGGCTACACCTTC; CDR3 protein: CASSSHRGDYGYTF
V gene: TRBV12-3/TRBV12-4; clone size: NA; D gene: NA; J gene: TRBJ1-5; CDR3 DNA: TGTGCCAGCTTGGAGTATCAGCCCCAGCATTTT; CDR3 protein: CASLEYQPQHF
V gene: TRBV6-2/TRBV6-3; clone size: few; D gene: TRBD2; J gene: TRBJ2-3; CDR3 DNA: TGTGCCAGCGCTGGGGGACTAGGTGATACAGATACGCAGTATTTT; CDR3 protein: CASAGGLGDTDTQYF
V gene: TRBV4-3; clone size: many; D gene: NA; J gene: TRBJ2-3; CDR3 DNA: TGCGCCAGCAGCTTGAACCAGGGGTCCAGTATCTCAGATACGCAGTATTTT; CDR3 protein: CASSLNQGSSISDTQYF
V gene: TRBV19; clone size: few; D gene: TRBD2; J gene: TRBJ2-1; CDR3 DNA: TGTGCCAGTAGTGTCCGGACTAGCGGGAGAGTCGGGTACAATGAGCAGTTCTTC; CDR3 protein: CASSVRTSGRVGYNEQFF
V gene: TRBV28; clone size: many; D gene: NA; J gene: TRBJ2-7; CDR3 DNA: TGTGCCAGCAGTTTGAGGGGGAGTGGTTCCCACGAGCAGTACTTC; CDR3 protein: CASSLRGSGSHEQYF